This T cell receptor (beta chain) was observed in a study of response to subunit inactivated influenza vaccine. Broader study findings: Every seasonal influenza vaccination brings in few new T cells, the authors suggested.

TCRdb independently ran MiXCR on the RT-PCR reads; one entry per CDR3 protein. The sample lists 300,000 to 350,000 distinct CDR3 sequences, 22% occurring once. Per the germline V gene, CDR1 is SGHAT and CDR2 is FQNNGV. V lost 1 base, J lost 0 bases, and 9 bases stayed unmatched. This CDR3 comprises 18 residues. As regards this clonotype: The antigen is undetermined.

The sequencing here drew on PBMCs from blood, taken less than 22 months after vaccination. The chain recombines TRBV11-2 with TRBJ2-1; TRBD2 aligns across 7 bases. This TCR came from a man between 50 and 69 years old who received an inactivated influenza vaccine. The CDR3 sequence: CASSLALSGLSSYNEQFF. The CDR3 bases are TGTGCCAGCAGCTTAGCTCTTAGCGGGCTAAGCTCCTACAATGAGCAGTTCTTC.